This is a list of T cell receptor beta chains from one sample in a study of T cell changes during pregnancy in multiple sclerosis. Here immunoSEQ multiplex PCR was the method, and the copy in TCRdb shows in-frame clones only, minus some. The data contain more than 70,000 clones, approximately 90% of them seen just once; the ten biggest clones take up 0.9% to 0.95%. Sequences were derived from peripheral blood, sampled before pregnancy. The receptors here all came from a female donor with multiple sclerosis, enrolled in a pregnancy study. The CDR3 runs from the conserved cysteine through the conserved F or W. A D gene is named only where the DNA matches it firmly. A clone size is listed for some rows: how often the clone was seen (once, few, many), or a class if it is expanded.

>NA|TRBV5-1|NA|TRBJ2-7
CASSFKAKPGEQYF
TGCGCCAGCAGCTTCAAGGCTAAACCGGGGGAGCAGTACTTC
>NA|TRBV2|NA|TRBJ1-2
CASSSGLGGYTF
TGTGCCAGCAGTTCAGGGCTTGGTGGCTACACCTTC
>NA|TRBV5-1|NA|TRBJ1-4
CASTMGSPGEKLFF
TGCGCCAGCACCATGGGGAGCCCAGGTGAAAAACTGTTTTTT
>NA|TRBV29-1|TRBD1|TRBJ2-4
CSVEDTQGAGKNIQYF
TGCAGCGTTGAAGATACCCAGGGGGCAGGCAAAAACATTCAGTACTTC
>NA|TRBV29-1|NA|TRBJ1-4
CSVAHRGEKLFF
TGCAGCGTTGCTCATCGGGGGGAAAAACTGTTTTTT
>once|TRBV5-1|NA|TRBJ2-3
CASSTADTQYF
TGCGCCAGCAGCACTGCGGATACGCAGTATTTT
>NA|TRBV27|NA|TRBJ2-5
CASSFNQETQYF
TGTGCCAGCAGTTTTAACCAAGAGACCCAGTACTTC
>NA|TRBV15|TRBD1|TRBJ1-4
CATSTYEGQEVEKLFF
TGTGCCACCAGCACATACGAAGGACAGGAGGTTGAAAAACTGTTTTTT
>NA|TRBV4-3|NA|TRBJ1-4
CASSQYWGSVGEKLFF
TGCGCCAGCAGCCAATACTGGGGCAGTGTGGGTGAAAAACTGTTTTTT
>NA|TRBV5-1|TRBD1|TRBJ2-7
CASSSSTGASTYEQYF
TGCGCCAGCAGCTCCTCTACAGGGGCGAGCACCTACGAGCAGTACTTC
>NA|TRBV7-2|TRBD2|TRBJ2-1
CASSPSSGRASVEQFF
TGTGCCAGCAGCCCCAGTAGCGGGAGGGCCTCGGTTGAGCAGTTCTTC
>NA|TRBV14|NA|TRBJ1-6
CASSQLTGQNSPLHF
TGTGCCAGCAGCCAACTGACAGGTCAGAATTCACCCCTCCACTTT
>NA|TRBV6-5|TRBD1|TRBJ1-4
CASRQGDALFF
TGTGCCAGTCGACAGGGGGATGCACTGTTTTTT
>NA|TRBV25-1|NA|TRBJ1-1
CASSVSPQGNTEAFF
TGTGCCAGCAGTGTCTCTCCTCAGGGGAACACTGAAGCTTTCTTT
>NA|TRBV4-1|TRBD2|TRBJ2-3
CASSHPTSGRAADTQYF
TGCGCCAGCAGCCATCCGACTAGCGGGAGGGCCGCAGATACGCAGTATTTT
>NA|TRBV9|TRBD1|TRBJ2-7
CASSLGTGGSYEQYF
TGTGCCAGCAGCCTGGGGACAGGGGGCTCCTACGAGCAGTACTTC
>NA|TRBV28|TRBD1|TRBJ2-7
CASSTGQGRSYEQYF
TGTGCCAGCAGCACGGGACAGGGCAGGTCCTACGAGCAGTACTTC
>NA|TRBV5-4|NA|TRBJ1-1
CASSLVDRNTEAFF
TGTGCCAGCAGCTTGGTTGACAGAAACACTGAAGCTTTCTTT
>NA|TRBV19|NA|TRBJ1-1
CASSILQGAEAFF
TGTGCCAGTAGTATACTCCAGGGCGCCGAAGCTTTCTTT
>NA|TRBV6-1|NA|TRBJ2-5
CASRLPGTQYF
TGTGCCAGCAGACTTCCCGGGACCCAGTACTTC
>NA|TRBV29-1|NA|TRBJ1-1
CSVGPQFQNTEAFF
TGCAGCGTTGGCCCACAGTTCCAGAACACTGAAGCTTTCTTT
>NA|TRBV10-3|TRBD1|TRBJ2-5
CAISTSLTGEPETQYF
TGTGCCATCAGTACCTCCCTCACAGGGGAACCAGAGACCCAGTACTTC
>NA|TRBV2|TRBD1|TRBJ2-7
CASKGQGADEQYF
TGTGCCAGCAAGGGACAGGGGGCGGACGAGCAGTACTTC
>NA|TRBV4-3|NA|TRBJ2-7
CASSQVLGGRYEQYF
TGCGCCAGCAGCCAAGTTTTAGGAGGGCGCTACGAGCAGTACTTC
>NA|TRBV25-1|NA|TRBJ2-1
CASRGQSSYNEQFF
TGTGCCAGCAGGGGACAAAGCTCCTACAATGAGCAGTTCTTC
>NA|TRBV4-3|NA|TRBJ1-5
CASSQDRWGDQPQHF
TGCGCCAGCAGCCAAGATAGATGGGGCGATCAGCCCCAGCATTTT
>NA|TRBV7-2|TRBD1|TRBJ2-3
CASSSGQGAYF
TGTGCCAGCAGCTCGGGACAGGGAGCGTATTTT
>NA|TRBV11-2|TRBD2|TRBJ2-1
CASSFPGTSFNNEQFF
TGTGCCAGCAGCTTCCCCGGGACTAGCTTTAACAATGAGCAGTTCTTC
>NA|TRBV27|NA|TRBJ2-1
CASTPGGLGSYNEQFF
TGTGCCAGCACTCCCGGGGGACTTGGCTCCTACAATGAGCAGTTCTTC
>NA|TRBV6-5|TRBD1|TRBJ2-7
CASRGRDRGYEQYF
TGTGCCAGTAGGGGTCGGGACAGGGGTTACGAGCAGTACTTC
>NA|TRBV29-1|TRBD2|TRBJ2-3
CSSGGGREADTQYF
TGCAGCTCCGGGGGGGGGCGGGAAGCAGATACGCAGTATTTT
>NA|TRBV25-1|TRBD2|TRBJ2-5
CASSELKRELRETQYF
TGTGCCAGCAGTGAATTGAAGCGGGAGTTGCGGGAGACCCAGTACTTC
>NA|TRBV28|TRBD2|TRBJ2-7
CASKSGTTGEQYF
TGTGCCAGCAAATCAGGGACTACGGGCGAGCAGTACTTC
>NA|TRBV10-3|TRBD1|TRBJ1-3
CATNRGGSGNTIYF
TGTGCCACGAACAGGGGGGGCTCTGGAAACACCATATATTTT
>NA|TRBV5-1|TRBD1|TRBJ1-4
CASSSGQGATEKLFF
TGCGCCAGCAGCTCGGGACAGGGGGCTACTGAAAAACTGTTTTTT
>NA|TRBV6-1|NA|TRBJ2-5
CASSLTRRDGETQYF
TGTGCCAGCAGTCTCACAAGGCGGGACGGAGAGACCCAGTACTTC
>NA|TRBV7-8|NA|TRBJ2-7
CASSFGGPRDSYEQYF
TGTGCCAGCAGCTTTGGCGGGCCAAGGGATTCCTACGAGCAGTACTTC
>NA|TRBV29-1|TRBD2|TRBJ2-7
CSVQTGTSGSRGEQYF
TGCAGCGTACAAACCGGGACTAGCGGGAGTAGAGGCGAGCAGTACTTC
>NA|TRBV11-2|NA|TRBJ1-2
CASSPEGGRHYGYTF
TGTGCCAGCAGCCCAGAAGGGGGTCGGCACTATGGCTACACCTTC
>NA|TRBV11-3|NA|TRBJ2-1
CASSWGRGSNEQFF
TGTGCCAGCAGCTGGGGTCGGGGTAGCAATGAGCAGTTCTTC
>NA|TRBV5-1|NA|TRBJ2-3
CASSLAGQGADTQYF
TGCGCCAGCAGCTTGGCCGGCCAGGGCGCAGATACGCAGTATTTT
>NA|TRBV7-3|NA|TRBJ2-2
CATGTLNTGELFF
TGTGCCACCGGGACACTGAACACCGGGGAGCTGTTTTTT
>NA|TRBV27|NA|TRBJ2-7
CASSLSVGASYEQYF
TGTGCCAGCAGTTTATCGGTGGGGGCCTCCTACGAGCAGTACTTC
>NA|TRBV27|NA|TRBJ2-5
CASSLQNREETQYF
TGTGCCAGCAGTTTACAAAACAGGGAAGAGACCCAGTACTTC
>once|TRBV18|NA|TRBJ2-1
CASSPESTREKQFF
TGTGCCAGCTCACCAGAGAGTACTAGGGAAAAGCAGTTCTTC
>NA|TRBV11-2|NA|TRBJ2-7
CASSLERGTYEQYF
TGTGCCAGCAGCTTAGAAAGGGGAACCTACGAGCAGTACTTC
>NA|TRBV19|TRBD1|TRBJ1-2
CASSANRQGFNGYTF
TGTGCCAGTAGTGCGAACCGACAGGGTTTCAATGGCTACACCTTC
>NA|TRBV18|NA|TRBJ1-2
CASSPVGRGGYTF
TGTGCCAGCTCACCCGTTGGTAGGGGTGGCTACACCTTC
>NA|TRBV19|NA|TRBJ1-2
CASARTENYGYTF
TGTGCCAGCGCCCGGACAGAGAACTATGGCTACACCTTC
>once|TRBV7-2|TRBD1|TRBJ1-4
CASSPPGQGNEKLFF
TGTGCCAGCAGCCCACCGGGACAGGGGAATGAAAAACTGTTTTTT
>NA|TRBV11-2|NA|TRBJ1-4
CASSLGQDTLNEKLFF
TGTGCCAGCAGCTTGGGGCAGGACACCCTTAATGAAAAACTGTTTTTT
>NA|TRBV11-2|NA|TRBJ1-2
CASNRGGYGYTF
TGTGCCAGCAACCGAGGAGGCTATGGCTACACCTTC
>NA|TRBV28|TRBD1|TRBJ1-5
CASSFSGTGGSQPQHF
TGTGCCAGCAGTTTCTCAGGGACAGGGGGCAGTCAGCCCCAGCATTTT
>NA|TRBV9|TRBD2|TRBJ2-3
CASSVAPGLGADTQYF
TGTGCCAGCAGCGTAGCTCCGGGACTAGGCGCAGATACGCAGTATTTT
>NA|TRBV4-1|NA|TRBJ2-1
CASSPMGLSSYNEQFF
TGCGCCAGCAGCCCGATGGGACTCAGCTCCTACAATGAGCAGTTCTTC
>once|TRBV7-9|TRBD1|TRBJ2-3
CASSSRQGWKQYF
TGTGCCAGCAGCTCGAGACAGGGGTGGAAGCAGTATTTT
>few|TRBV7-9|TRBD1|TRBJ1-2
CASSYAPGQDNGYTF
TGTGCCAGCAGCTACGCACCGGGACAGGATAATGGCTACACCTTC
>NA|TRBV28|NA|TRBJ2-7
CASSPPGREQYF
TGTGCCAGCAGTCCCCCAGGGAGGGAGCAGTACTTC
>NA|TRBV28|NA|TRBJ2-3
CASSPSRRGTDTQYF
TGTGCCAGCAGCCCCTCGAGGAGGGGCACAGATACGCAGTATTTT
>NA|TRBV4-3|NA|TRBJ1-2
CASSQDRTASYGYTF
TGCGCCAGCAGCCAAGATAGGACAGCCAGCTATGGCTACACCTTC